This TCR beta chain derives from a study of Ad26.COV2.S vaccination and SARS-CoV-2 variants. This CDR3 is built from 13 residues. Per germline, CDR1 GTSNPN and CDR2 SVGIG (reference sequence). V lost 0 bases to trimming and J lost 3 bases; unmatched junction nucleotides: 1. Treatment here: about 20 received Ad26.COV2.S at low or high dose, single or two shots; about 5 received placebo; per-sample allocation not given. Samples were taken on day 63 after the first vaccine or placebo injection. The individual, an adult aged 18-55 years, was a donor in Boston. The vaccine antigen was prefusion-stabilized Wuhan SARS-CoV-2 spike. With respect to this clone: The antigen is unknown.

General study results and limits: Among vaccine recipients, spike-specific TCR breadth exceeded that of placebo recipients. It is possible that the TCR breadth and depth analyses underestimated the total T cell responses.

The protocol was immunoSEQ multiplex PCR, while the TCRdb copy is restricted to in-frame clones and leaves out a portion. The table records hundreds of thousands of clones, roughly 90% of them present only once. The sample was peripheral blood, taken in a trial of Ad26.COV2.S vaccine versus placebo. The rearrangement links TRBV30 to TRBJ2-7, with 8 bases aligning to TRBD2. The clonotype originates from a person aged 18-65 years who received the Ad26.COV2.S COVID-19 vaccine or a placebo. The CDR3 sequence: CAWSVTSGYEQYF. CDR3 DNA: TGTGCCTGGAGTGTAACTAGCGGCTACGAGCAGTACTTC.